A selection of T cell receptor beta chains follows, all from one sample in a study of OX40 agonist ivuxolimab in advanced cancers. TCRdb keeps only in-frame clones here, not all; method: immunoSEQ multiplex PCR. This table holds around 47,000 clones, about four fifths found once. Specimen: CD4+ or CD8+ T cells sorted from blood, collected in a trial of the OX40 agonist ivuxolimab. The receptor set was obtained from an adult with an advanced solid tumor such as melanoma, head and neck, liver or kidney cancer. The CDR3 runs from the conserved cysteine through the conserved F or W. The D gene is left open where the match is weak.

v_gene	j_gene	d_gene	CDR3aa
TRBV19	TRBJ2-1	TRBD2	CASSIGTSGSNEQFF
TRBV28	TRBJ1-2	-	CASSPRVFDYGYTF
TRBV2	TRBJ2-6	-	CASRKKWGYSGANVLTF
TRBV27	TRBJ2-7	-	CASSFSRTGYEQYF
TRBV27	TRBJ2-1	TRBD2	CASYLQPGLAVF
TRBV11-2	TRBJ2-7	-	CASSPLGRSSYEQYF
TRBV6-5	TRBJ1-2	-	CASSPGWGAHYGYTF
TRBV27	TRBJ2-1	TRBD2	CASSPGTSGTNEQFF
TRBV7-9	TRBJ1-1	-	CASSLVLGDTEAFF
TRBV4-1	TRBJ2-1	-	CASSQGGLDNEQFF
TRBV28	TRBJ2-7	TRBD1	CASSYRGPNEQYF
TRBV6-4	TRBJ2-1	-	CASSGDTAHNEQFF
TRBV28	TRBJ1-1	TRBD1	CASSNLDRGGRSVEAFF
TRBV11-1	TRBJ1-1	-	CASSLVMNTEAFF
TRBV4-3	TRBJ2-7	TRBD1	CASSPHRDSPYEQYF
TRBV5-4	TRBJ1-1	-	CAIRAGGDTEAFF
TRBV28	TRBJ2-1	-	CASSLFSHEQFF
TRBV9	TRBJ2-7	-	CASSAAVFGYEQYF
TRBV15	TRBJ2-1	-	CATSLHTSSYNEQFF
TRBV19	TRBJ1-4	-	CASTPDTNEKLFF
TRBV10-3	TRBJ1-6	-	CAISEGGSPLHF
TRBV19	TRBJ1-5	-	CASSTLTGNSNQPQHF
TRBV13	TRBJ2-7	-	CASSSYRTGYEQYF
TRBV28	TRBJ2-1	-	CASSHLYNEQFF
TRBV27	TRBJ1-1	-	CASSLLGGPKAFF
TRBV5-1	TRBJ2-7	-	CASSLLSYEQYF
TRBV7-9	TRBJ2-5	TRBD2	CASSFSGRGSETQYF
TRBV4-1	TRBJ1-2	-	CASTQVPGDGYTF
TRBV21-1	TRBJ1-1	-	CASSKVQVANTEAFF
TRBV6-6	TRBJ1-2	-	CASSYLGVDGYTF
TRBV25-1	TRBJ2-7	-	CASSEGLGIRDSLYEQYF
TRBV4-1	TRBJ1-1	-	CASSPLPQGGTEAFF
TRBV28	TRBJ1-2	-	CASSFPTDYGYTF
TRBV19	TRBJ1-1	-	CASSYSSLGGEAFF